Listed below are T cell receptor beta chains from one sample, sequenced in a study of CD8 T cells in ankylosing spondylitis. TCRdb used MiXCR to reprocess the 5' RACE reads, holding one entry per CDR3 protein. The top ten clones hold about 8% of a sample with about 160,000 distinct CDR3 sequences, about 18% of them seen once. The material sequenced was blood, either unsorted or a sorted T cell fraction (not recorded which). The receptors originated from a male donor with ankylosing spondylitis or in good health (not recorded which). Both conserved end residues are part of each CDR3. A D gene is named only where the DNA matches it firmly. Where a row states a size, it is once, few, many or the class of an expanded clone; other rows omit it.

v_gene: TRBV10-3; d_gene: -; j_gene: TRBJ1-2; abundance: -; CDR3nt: TGTGCCATCAGTGACCCGGCGACAGCGCCCTATGGCTACACCTTC; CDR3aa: CAISDPATAPYGYTF
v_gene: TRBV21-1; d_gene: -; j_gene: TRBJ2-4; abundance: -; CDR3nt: TGTGCCAGCAGCAGATTAATGGACAAACTAGCCAAAAACATTCAGTACTTC; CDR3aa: CASSRLMDKLAKNIQYF
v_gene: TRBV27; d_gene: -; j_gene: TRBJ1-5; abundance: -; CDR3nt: TGTGCCAGCAAGGGGACACCCCGGCCAAATCAGCCCCAGCATTTT; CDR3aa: CASKGTPRPNQPQHF
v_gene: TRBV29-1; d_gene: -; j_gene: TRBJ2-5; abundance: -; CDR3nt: TGCAGCGTTGCGCTTCGACTACAAGAGACCCAGTACTTC; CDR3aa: CSVALRLQETQYF
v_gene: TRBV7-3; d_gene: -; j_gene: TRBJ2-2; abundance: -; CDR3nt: TGTGCCAGCAGCTTCGGGGGAAGGACCGGGGAGCTGTTTTTT; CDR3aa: CASSFGGRTGELFF
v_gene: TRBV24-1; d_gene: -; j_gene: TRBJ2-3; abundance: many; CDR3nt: TGTGCCACCAGTGAAATGGCCCCGAGAGGAGATACGCAGTATTTT; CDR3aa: CATSEMAPRGDTQYF
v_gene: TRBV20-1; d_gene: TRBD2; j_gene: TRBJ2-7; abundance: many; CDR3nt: TGCAGTGCTCAAGAGACTAGCGGTTCCTCCTACGAGCAGTACTTC; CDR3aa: CSAQETSGSSYEQYF
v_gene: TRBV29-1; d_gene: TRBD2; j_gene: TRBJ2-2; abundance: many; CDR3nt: TGCAGCGCCCATAGCGGGAGGGAGCTGTTTTTT; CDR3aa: CSAHSGRELFF
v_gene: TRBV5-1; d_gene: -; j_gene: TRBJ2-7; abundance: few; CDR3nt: TGCGCCAGCAGCGGTGAAGTAAGCTCCTACGAGCAGTACTTC; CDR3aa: CASSGEVSSYEQYF
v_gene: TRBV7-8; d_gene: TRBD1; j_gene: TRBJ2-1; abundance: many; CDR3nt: TGTGCCAGCAGCTTAGCGGACAGGGGACCCGATGAGCAGTTCTTC; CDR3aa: CASSLADRGPDEQFF
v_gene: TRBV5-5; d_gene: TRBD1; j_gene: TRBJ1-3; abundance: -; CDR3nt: TGTGCCAGCAGCAGACAGGGACCACCTGGAAACACCATATATTTT; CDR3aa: CASSRQGPPGNTIYF
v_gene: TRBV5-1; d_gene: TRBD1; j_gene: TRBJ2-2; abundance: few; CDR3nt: TGCGCCAGCAGCCGGGACAGGATGGCGAACACCGGGGAGCTGTTTTTT; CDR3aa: CASSRDRMANTGELFF
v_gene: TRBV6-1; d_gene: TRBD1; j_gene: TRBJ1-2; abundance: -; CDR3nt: TGTGCCAGCAGTGCAGGGGGGTACGGCTACACCTTC; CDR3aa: CASSAGGYGYTF
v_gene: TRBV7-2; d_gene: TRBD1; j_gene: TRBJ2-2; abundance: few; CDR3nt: TGTGCCAGCAGCGCCGACAGGGCTACCGGGGAGCTGTTTTTT; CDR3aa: CASSADRATGELFF
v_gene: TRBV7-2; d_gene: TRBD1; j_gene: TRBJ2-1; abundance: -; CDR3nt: TGTGCCAGCAGCTCCTTGGGGATCACAGGGGGATACAATGCGCAGTTCTTC; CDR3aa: CASSSLGITGGYNAQFF
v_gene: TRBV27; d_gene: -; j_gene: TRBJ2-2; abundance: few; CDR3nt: TGTGCCAGCAGTAACTACAGGTTGACGGGGGAGCTGTTTTTT; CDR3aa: CASSNYRLTGELFF
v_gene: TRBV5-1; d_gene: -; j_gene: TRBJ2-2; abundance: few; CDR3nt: TGCGCCAGCAGCTCCCTGGGGAACACCGGGGAGCTGTTTTTT; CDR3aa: CASSSLGNTGELFF
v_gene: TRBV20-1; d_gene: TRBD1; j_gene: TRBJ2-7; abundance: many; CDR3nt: TGCAGTGCTAGACTACGGACAGGGGGAGACTACGAGCAGTACTTC; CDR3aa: CSARLRTGGDYEQYF
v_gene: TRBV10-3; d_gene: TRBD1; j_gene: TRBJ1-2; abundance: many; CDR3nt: TGTGCAACAGGGGGCGGCTATGGCTACACCTTC; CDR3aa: CATGGGYGYTF
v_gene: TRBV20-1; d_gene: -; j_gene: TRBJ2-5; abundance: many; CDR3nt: TGCAGTGCTAGTATGGGTCTGCGACAAGAGACCCAGTACTTC; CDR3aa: CSASMGLRQETQYF
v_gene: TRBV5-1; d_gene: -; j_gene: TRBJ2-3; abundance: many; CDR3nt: TGCGCCAGCAGTCCTATGAGGGCAGATACGCAGTATTTT; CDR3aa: CASSPMRADTQYF
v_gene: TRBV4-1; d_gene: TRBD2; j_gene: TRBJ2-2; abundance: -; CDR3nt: TGCGTCAGCAGCCATTTTCAGGCGGGAGACACCGGGGAGCTGTTTTTT; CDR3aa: CVSSHFQAGDTGELFF
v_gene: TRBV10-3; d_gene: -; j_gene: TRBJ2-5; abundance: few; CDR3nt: TGTGCCATCAGTGACTCGGCGGAGACCCAGTACTTC; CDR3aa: CAISDSAETQYF
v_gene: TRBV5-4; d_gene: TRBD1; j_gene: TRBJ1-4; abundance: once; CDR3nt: TGTGCCAGCAGCGTGACCGGGACAGGGATTGAAAAACTGTTTTTT; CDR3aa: CASSVTGTGIEKLFF
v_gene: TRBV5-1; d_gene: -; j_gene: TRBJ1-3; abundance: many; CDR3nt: TGCGCCAGCAGCTTGGATTGGGATGGAAACACCATATATTTT; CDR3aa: CASSLDWDGNTIYF
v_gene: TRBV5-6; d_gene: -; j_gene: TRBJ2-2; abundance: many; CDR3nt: TGTGCCAGCAGCTTGATCTCGGGCGGCGGGGAGCTGTTTTTT; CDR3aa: CASSLISGGGELFF
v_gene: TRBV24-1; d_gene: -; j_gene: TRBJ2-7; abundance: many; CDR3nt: TGTGCCACCAGTGATACGACAGGAAGCCTCGAGCAGTACTTC; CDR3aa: CATSDTTGSLEQYF
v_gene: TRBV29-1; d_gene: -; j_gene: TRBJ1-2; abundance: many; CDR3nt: TGCAGCGCAGTACTTCCAGGGAGAGACTATGGCTACACCTTC; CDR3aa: CSAVLPGRDYGYTF
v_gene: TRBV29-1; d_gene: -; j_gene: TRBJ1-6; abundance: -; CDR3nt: TGCAGCGTGGGGACGGACTATAATTCACCCCTCCACTTT; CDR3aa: CSVGTDYNSPLHF
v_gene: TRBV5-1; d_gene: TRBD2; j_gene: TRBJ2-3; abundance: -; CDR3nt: TGCGCCAGCAGCTACTCCCCCGGACTAGCGAAACACACAGATACGCAGTATTTT; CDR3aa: CASSYSPGLAKHTDTQYF
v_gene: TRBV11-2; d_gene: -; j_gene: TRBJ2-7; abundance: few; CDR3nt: TGTGCCAGCAGCTCGGGACTCAAATACGAGCAGTACTTC; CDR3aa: CASSSGLKYEQYF
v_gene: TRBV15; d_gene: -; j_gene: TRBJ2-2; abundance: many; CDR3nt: TGTGCCACCAGCAGCTCCCCGGCTAGCAGCACCGGGGAGCTGTTTTTT; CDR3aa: CATSSSPASSTGELFF
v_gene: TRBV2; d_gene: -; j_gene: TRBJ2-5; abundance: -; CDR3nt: TGTGCCAGCAGTGTTTTCGAACAAGAGACCCAGTACTTC; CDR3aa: CASSVFEQETQYF
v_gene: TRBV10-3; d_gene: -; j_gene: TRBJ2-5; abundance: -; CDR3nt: TGTGCCATCAGTGTGGTGGGAGAAGAGACCCAGTACTTC; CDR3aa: CAISVVGEETQYF
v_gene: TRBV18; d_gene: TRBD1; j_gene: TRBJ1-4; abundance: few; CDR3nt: TGTGCCAGCTCACCACCTGGGACAGGGGGTGAAAAACTGTTTTTT; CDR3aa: CASSPPGTGGEKLFF
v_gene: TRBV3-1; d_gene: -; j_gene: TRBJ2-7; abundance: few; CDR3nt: TGTGCCAGCAGCCAAGGTCTAGAGTCCTACGAGCAGTACTTC; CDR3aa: CASSQGLESYEQYF
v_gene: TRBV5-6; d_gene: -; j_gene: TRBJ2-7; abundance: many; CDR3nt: TGTGCCAGCAGCTTGACAGAGTCCTACGAGCAGTACTTC; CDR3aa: CASSLTESYEQYF
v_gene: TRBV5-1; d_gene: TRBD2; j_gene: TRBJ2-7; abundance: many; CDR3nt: TGCGCCAGCAGCCTAACTAGCGGCCCCTACGAGCAGTACTTC; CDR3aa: CASSLTSGPYEQYF
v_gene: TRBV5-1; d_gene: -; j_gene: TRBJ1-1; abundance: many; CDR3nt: TGCGCCAGCAGCTTGGAGGGGGGTGGTACTGAAGCTTTCTTT; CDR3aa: CASSLEGGGTEAFF
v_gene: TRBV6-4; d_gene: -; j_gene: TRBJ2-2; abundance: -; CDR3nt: TGTGCCTCCCGTCGGCAGCCAGACACCGGGGAGCTGTTTTTT; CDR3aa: CASRRQPDTGELFF
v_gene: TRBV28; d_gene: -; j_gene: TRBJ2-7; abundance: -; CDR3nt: TGTGCCAGCAGGCGGGACACCCCCTACGAGCAGTACTTC; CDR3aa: CASRRDTPYEQYF
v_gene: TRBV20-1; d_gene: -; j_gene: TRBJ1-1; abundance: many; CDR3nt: TGCAGTGCTAGGTTCCAGGGTGTAAGGACTGAAGCTTTCTTT; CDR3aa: CSARFQGVRTEAFF
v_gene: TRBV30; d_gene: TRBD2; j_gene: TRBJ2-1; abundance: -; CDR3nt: TGTGCCTGGAGTGGGGGACTAGCGGGATATGAGCAGTTCTTC; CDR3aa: CAWSGGLAGYEQFF
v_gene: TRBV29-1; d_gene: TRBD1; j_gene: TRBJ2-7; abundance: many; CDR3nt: TGCAGCGTTGAGGGGACAGGGCTAAGGTACGAGCAGTACTTC; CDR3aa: CSVEGTGLRYEQYF
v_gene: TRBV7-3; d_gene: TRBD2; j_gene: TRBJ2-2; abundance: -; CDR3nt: TGTGCCAGCAGCTCCCTAGCGGGAAGGGTCACCGGGGAGCTGTTTTTT; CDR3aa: CASSSLAGRVTGELFF
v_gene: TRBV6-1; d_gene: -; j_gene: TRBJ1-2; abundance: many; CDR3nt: TGTGCCAGCAGCGGTGAGGGGGAGTACTATGGCTACACCTTC; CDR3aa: CASSGEGEYYGYTF
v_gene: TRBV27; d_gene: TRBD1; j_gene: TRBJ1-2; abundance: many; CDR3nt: TGTGCCAGCAGTTATACAGGGGGCCTCTATGGCTACACCTTC; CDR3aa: CASSYTGGLYGYTF
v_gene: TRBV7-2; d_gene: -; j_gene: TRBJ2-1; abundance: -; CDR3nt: TGTACCAGCACCCTCTTCGACAATGAGCAGTTCTTC; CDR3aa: CTSTLFDNEQFF
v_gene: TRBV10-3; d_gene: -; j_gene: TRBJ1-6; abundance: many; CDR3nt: TGTGCCATCAGTGTGGACTCTCGGGATTCACCCCTCCACTTT; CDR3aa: CAISVDSRDSPLHF
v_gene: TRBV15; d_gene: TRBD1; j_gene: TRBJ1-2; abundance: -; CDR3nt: TGTGCCACCAGCAGAGATCAGGGACAGGGAAACGACTACACCTTC; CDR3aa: CATSRDQGQGNDYTF
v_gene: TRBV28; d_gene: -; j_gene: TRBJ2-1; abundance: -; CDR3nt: TGTGCCAGCAGCCCTCAGGGGTACAATGAGCAGTTCTTC; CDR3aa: CASSPQGYNEQFF
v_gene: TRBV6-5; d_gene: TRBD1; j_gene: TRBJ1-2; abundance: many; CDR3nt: TGTGCCAGCAGTTACTCGAGAAGCAGGGGGGATGGCTACACCTTC; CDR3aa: CASSYSRSRGDGYTF
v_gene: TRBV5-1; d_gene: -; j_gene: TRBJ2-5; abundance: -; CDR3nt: TGCGCCAGCAGCTGGACTGAAGAAGAGACCCAGTACTTC; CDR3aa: CASSWTEEETQYF
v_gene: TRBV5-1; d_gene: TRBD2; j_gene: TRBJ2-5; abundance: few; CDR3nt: TGCGCCAGCAGCTTCATGAGCGGGGCCGGTGGTGGAGAGACCCAGTACTTC; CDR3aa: CASSFMSGAGGGETQYF
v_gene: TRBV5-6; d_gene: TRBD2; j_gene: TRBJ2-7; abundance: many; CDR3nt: TGTGCCAGCAGCTTGGTTGGCGGGAGGGATTACGAGCAGTACTTC; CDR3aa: CASSLVGGRDYEQYF
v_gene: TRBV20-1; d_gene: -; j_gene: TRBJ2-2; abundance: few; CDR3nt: TGCAGTGCTAGAGATTACCAGATCCCCGGGGAGCTGTTTTTT; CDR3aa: CSARDYQIPGELFF
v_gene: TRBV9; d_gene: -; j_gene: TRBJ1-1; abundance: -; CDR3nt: TGTGCCAGCAGCGTAGGGACACAGTCGAACACTGAAGCTTTCTTT; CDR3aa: CASSVGTQSNTEAFF